Included here is one T cell receptor beta chain sequence, with context. Per the study methods: Scientists estimated how many nucleated cells there were by amplifying reference gene primers. Method: immunoSEQ multiplex PCR; TCRdb's copy keeps in-frame clones and lacks some. The D gene and trimming were derived from the DNA, and the V and J assignments and clone size from that table. The sample has tens of thousands of clones, over 80% seen once. V trimming: 0 bases; J trimming: 8 bases; junction bases outside the gene matches: 9. The length of the CDR3 is 16 residues. Per the germline V gene, CDR1 is SGHDN and CDR2 is FVKESK. The data originate from a study of blood T cell repertoires in COVID-19. Across the study: Acute and convalescent COVID-19 samples came from the United States, Italy and Spain. The cDNA or gDNA used as material had been derived from T cells, B-cell-depleted T cells, or PBMCs.

Sequences were obtained from peripheral blood. This clonotype was sampled from a man aged 80 or over with acute or convalescent COVID-19. The gene calls are TRBV14 and TRBJ2-5; 10 nucleotides align to TRBD1. The CDR3 DNA reads TGTGCCAGCAGCCAAGATCTCCCGGGACAGGGGTTTACCCAGTACTTC. Amino acids: CASSQDLPGQGFTQYF.